This T cell receptor (beta chain) was identified during a study of control samples from healthy donors and cancer patients. Per germline, CDR1 MGHRA and CDR2 YSYEKL. This CDR3 is built from 14 residues. V lost 0 bases and J lost 6, with 8 bases in between. Repertoires were generated with immunoSEQ multiplex PCR, while TCRdb's copy carries only in-frame clones and drops some. The sample holds 100,000 to 150,000 clones; approximately 90% are singletons and the top ten take roughly 8.7%. The V gene is TRBV4-1, the J gene TRBJ1-4; D might be TRBD1 (5 bases). The sequenced material came from blood. The clonotype comes from a man aged 18 to 35 in good health. For the CDR3, the DNA is TGCGCCAGCAGCCAAGATCCCAGGGATGAAAAACTGTTTTTT. This translates into CASSQDPRDEKLFF.